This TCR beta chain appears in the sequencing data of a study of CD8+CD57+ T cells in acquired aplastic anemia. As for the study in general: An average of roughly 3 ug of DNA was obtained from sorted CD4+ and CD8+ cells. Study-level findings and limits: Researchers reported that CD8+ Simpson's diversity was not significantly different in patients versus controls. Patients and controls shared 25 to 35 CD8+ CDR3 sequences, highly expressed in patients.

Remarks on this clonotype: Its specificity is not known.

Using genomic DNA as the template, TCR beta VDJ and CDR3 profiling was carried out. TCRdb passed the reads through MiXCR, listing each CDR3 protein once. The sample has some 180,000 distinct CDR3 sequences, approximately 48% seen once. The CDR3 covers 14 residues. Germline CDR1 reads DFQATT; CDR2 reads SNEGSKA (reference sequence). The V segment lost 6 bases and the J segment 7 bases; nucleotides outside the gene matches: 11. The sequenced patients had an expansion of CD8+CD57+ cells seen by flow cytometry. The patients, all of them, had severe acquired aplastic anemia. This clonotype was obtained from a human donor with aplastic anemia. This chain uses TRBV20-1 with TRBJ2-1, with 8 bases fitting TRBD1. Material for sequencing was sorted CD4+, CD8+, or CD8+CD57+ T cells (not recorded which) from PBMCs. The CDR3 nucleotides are TGCAGTGCCCAAGGACAGGGAATGGGTAATGAGCAGTTCTTC. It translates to CSAQGQGMGNEQFF.